This T cell receptor (beta chain) was documented in a study of blood T cells in healthy people across ages. Study results and limitations: It was not possible, with unsorted PBMCs, to conclusively compare naive and antigen-experienced cells. Age advanced and TCR beta diversity per million T cells fell, roughly linearly.

The CDR3 spans 13 residues. V was clipped by 8 bases and J by 5 bases, with 13 bases between them. Germline V CDR1 and CDR2: MNHEY, SMNVEV (reference sequence). Per-sample PBMC isolation yielded at least 6.5 million cells. PCR was performed a second time for about 7 to 12 cycles using a sample-barcoded 5' primer and a J-beta primer mix. Every single cDNA molecule received a tag from a template-switch adaptor with 12 random nucleotides. TCRdb fed the 5' RACE reads into MiXCR, producing one record per CDR3 protein. This sample has 870,000 or so distinct CDR3 sequences, with 25% to 30% found just once. Concerning this clonotype itself: The target antigen is unknown.

The rearrangement uses TRBV27 and TRBJ1-5; unclear D gene. The clonotype was recovered from a woman of 80 years or more in good health. Sequenced: blood. DNA for the CDR3: TGTGCCAGCGCCGAATCGAGGGATCAGCCCCAGCATTTT. Translation: CASAESRDQPQHF.